This entry is about one T cell receptor beta chain. The antigen is not known. This specimen comes from a study of Ad26.COV2.S vaccination and SARS-CoV-2 variants. Across the whole study: Ad26.COV2.S shots went into the muscle once or twice, 56 days apart.

Overall study results and limits: The TCR-based breadth and depth measures might underestimate overall T cell responses. Placebo recipients had lower spike-specific TCR breadth than vaccine recipients.

Treatment described: roughly 20 received Ad26.COV2.S at low or high dose, single or two shots; 5 received placebo; per-sample allocation not given. Each sample was drawn 63 days after the first injection (of vaccine or placebo). The study used a vaccine consisting of an Ad26 vector that expressed Wuhan-strain SARS-CoV-2 spike. This CDR3 has 15 amino acids. The V end lost 5 bases, the J end lost 5 bases, and 16 bases lay between the germline ends. Per the germline V gene, CDR1 is SGHNT and CDR2 is YENEEA. This table comes from immunoSEQ multiplex PCR, and its TCRdb copy is limited to in-frame clones, with some not included. The table includes roughly 700,000 clones, more than 80% detected once.

This chain connects TRBV11-3 to TRBJ2-1, with D perhaps TRBD2 (5 bases). The sequences come from peripheral blood, collected in a trial of Ad26.COV2.S vaccine versus placebo. This sequence originates from a person aged 18-60 years who received the Ad26.COV2.S COVID-19 vaccine or a placebo. The CDR3: CASSQRVGLNNEQFF. DNA for the CDR3: TGTGCCAGCAGCCAGCGCGTAGGACTTAACAATGAGCAGTTCTTC. The full variable domain, in which reference TRBV11-3 and TRBJ2-1 provide the parts outside the CDR3, is EAGVVQSPRYKIIEKKQPVAFWCNPISGHNTLYWYLQNLGQGPELLIRYENEEAVDDSQLPKDRFSAERLKGVDSTLKIQPAELGDSAVYLCASSQRVGLNNEQFFGPGTRLTVL.